These 26 T cell receptor beta chains were sequenced from one sample in a study of T cell repertoires in cytomegalovirus infection (dated by TCRdb to the late 2010s). The data were produced on an Illumina HiSeq 1500. TCRdb passed the public sequencing reads through fastp at Q25 and MiXCR, retaining productive beta sequences. Entries are consolidated by CDR3 protein sequence, retaining the most common genes and DNA. This sample is represented by a few hundred thousand distinct CDR3 sequences; 12% to 15% of them were singletons. The top ten constitute 8.8% of the sample. The sequenced sample consisted of PBMCs. These receptors were obtained from a human donor in good health (CMV status not recorded). Some clones in this sample may be carry-over from other donors' samples.

This clonotype was recorded at least ten times. The chain carries TRBV7-9 and TRBJ2-1; D gene uncertain. V lost 3 bases and J lost 7, with 7 bases in between. The CDR3 contains 12 residues. Looked up from germline, CDR1 is SEHNR and CDR2 is FQNEAQ (reference sequence). The CDR3: CASSLGKNEQFF. CDR3 nucleotide sequence: TGTGCCAGCAGCTTGGGTAAGAATGAGCAGTTCTTC.

The V and J genes are TRBV20-1 and TRBJ1-2; 8 nucleotides match TRBD1. The V gene's germline CDR1 is DFQATT and CDR2 SNEGSKA (reference sequence). The CDR3 is 15 amino acids. The V gene end was trimmed by 2 bases and the J gene end by 4 bases; junction bases not matched to a gene: 9. The DNA for the CDR3 is TGCAGTGCTAGATATTGGACAGGGTCGGGCTATGGCTACACCTTC. It is translated as CSARYWTGSGYGYTF.

This clonotype was seen repeatedly, ten times or more. The rearrangement links TRBV7-2 to TRBJ2-3; D may match TRBD1 or TRBD2 (5 bases each). CDR1 is SGHTA and CDR2 is FQGNSA in the germline V gene. The CDR3 loop spans 15 amino acids. The ends were cut back, 7 bases at V and 2 bases at J, with 16 bases in the middle. The DNA for the CDR3 is TGTGCCAGCACCCCTCCGGGGCTACACACAGATACGCAGTATTTT. Translating it yields CASTPPGLHTDTQYF.

This chain connects TRBV6-2 or TRBV6-3 to TRBJ2-5; D unresolved. V was cut by 0 bases and J by 11 bases, with 10 bases left in between. Germline CDR1 reads MNHEY; CDR2 reads SVGEGT. CDR3 length: 12 residues. This CDR3 reads CASSYSPGPQYF. The CDR3 DNA follows: TGTGCCAGCAGTTACTCCCCAGGTCCTCAGTACTTC.

The rearrangement uses TRBV5-8 and TRBJ2-5; a weak D match, TRBD2 (6 bases). Trimming stripped 5 bases from V and 2 bases from J, with 16 bases between. The germline CDR1 and CDR2 sequences are SGHTS and YDEGEE. The length of the CDR3 is 15 residues. The CDR3 bases are TGTGCCAGCAGTAGGACGGGACTTAAGCAAGAGACCCAGTACTTC. This translates into CASSRTGLKQETQYF.

This clonotype came up many times. This chain uses TRBV6-6 with TRBJ2-3; TRBD2 agrees at 12 bases. CDR1 is MNHNY and CDR2 is SVGAGI in the germline V gene (reference sequence). The CDR3 totals 17 residues. V gave up 6 bases and J gave up 5 bases; unmatched junction bases: 12. Here the CDR3 DNA reads TGTGCCAGCAGCCCTCCGGGACTAGCGGGTCTTGGAGATACGCAGTATTTT. It translates to CASSPPGLAGLGDTQYF.

This clonotype was recorded at least ten times. The gene calls are TRBV6-5 and TRBJ2-2, with 9 bases fitting TRBD1. This CDR3 spans 15 amino acids. Trimming removed 2 bases from V and 6 bases from J; junction bases left unmatched: 4. Germline V gene data show CDR1 as MNHEY and CDR2 as SVGAGI. Written as DNA, the CDR3 is TGTGCCAGCAGTTACGGGACAGGGCTTGCCGGGGAGCTGTTTTTT. Its protein is CASSYGTGLAGELFF.

The chain joins TRBV29-1 to TRBJ2-1; D possibly corresponds to TRBD1 (6 bases). The V end lost 2 bases, the J end lost 8 bases, and 10 bases lay between the germline ends. Germline V CDR1 and CDR2: SQVTM, ANQGSEA. This CDR3 is built from 12 residues. DNA of the CDR3: TGCAGCGTTGAAACAGGGTCGGATGAGCAGTTCTTC. Its protein product is CSVETGSDEQFF.

The gene calls are TRBV7-2 and TRBJ2-5; 9 positions agree with TRBD2. The CDR3 runs 14 residues. Germline loops: CDR1 SGHTA, CDR2 FQGNSA. The V segment lost 6 bases and the J segment 4 bases; nucleotides outside the gene matches: 6. The CDR3 nucleotides read TGTGCCAGCAGTTCTAGCGGGAATCCAGAGACCCAGTACTTC. Translating gives CASSSSGNPETQYF.

J is TRBJ1-2 and V is TRBV12-3 or TRBV12-4; D uncertain. V was pared by 0 bases and J by 1 base, with 6 bases between. The CDR3 runs to 14 residues. For the CDR3, the DNA is TGTGCCAGCAGTTTAGCTCAGTTTAACTATGGCTACACCTTC. It translates to CASSLAQFNYGYTF.

This clonotype was seen ten or more times. As DNA, the CDR3 is TGTGCCAGCAGTGAGGGGGGCAGCAGCTATCAGCCCCAGCATTTT. Its protein is CASSEGGSSYQPQHF. The V and J genes are TRBV6-1 and TRBJ1-5; tentatively, D is TRBD1 (6 bases). This CDR3 spans 15 amino acids. Germline assignment: CDR1 MNHNS and CDR2 SASEGT. V was clipped by 3 bases and J by 5 bases, with 14 bases between them.

J is TRBJ2-7 and V is TRBV23-1; D is undetermined. TRBV23-1 is classed as an ORF, of uncertain function. This CDR3 comprises 16 residues. Trimming removed 1 base at V and 3 bases at J, with 16 bases between. The CDR3 coding sequence is TGCGCCAGCAGTCAATTCCCCGTGCATGGGGTCTACGAGCAGTACTTC. Protein product: CASSQFPVHGVYEQYF.

This clonotype has just a few counts. V and J are TRBV29-1 and TRBJ2-1; the D is unclear. CDR3 length: 14 residues. Germline V gene sequence: CDR1 SQVTM, CDR2 ANQGSEA. Trimming took off 1 base at V and 10 bases at J, with 17 bases between the two ends. The CDR3 nucleotides read TGCAGCGTTGAAGGTCAGGCTAGAGGTTTGGAGCAGTTCTTC. Its translation is CSVEGQARGLEQFF.

This clonotype occurred many times. The chain employs TRBV28 and TRBJ2-7; 8 bases agree with TRBD2. CDR3 length equals 15 residues. V lost 3 bases and J lost 1; bases outside the gene matches: 5. Germline CDR1 and CDR2: MDHEN and SYDVKM. Written as DNA, the CDR3 is TGTGCCAGCAGTTTCACGGGAGGGCCTTCCTACGAGCAGTACTTC. It encodes CASSFTGGPSYEQYF.

This rearrangement joins TRBV29-1 to TRBJ2-1, with D maybe TRBD1 (5 bases). CDR3 length: 13 amino acids. The V gene's germline CDR1 is SQVTM and CDR2 ANQGSEA. The germline V and J ends were trimmed by 5 bases and 9 bases, with 17 bases remaining between them. The CDR3, as DNA: TGCAGCGTTAGTGTCAGCAGGGCGAGTGAGCAGTTCTTC. The encoded protein is CSVSVSRASEQFF.

This clonotype has a count of ten or more. The chain carries TRBV7-2 and TRBJ2-7; D possibly corresponds to TRBD2 (5 bases). The CDR3 extends over 15 amino acids. V lost 0 bases and J lost 2, with 11 bases in between. Germline CDR1 is SGHTA and CDR2 is FQGNSA. The CDR3 DNA is TGTGCCAGCAGCTTAGCGCGCGGTAGCGCCTACGAGCAGTACTTC. This encodes CASSLARGSAYEQYF.

This clonotype was seen many times. A junction end diverges from the germline sequence, so it may reflect a read error. V is TRBV19 and J is TRBJ1-1; the D gene is possibly TRBD1 (6 bases). Germline lookup yields CDR1 LNHDA and CDR2 SQIVND (reference sequence). This CDR3 comprises 14 residues. The CDR3: CASSRNRVNTEAFF. The CDR3 bases are TGTGCCAGCAGTAGGAACAGGGTCAACACTGAAGCTTTCTTT.

This clonotype was detected a few times. This chain uses TRBV4-2 with TRBJ2-5, with a possible D match to TRBD2 (6 bases). Germline values: CDR1 LGHNA, CDR2 YNFKEQ. V lost 0 bases to trimming and J lost 5 bases, with 10 bases between them. The CDR3 is 14 amino acids. CDR3 in DNA: TGTGCCAGCAGCCAAGATGGGAGGTCGGAGACCCAGTACTTC. Its translation is CASSQDGRSETQYF.

This clonotype showed up many times. V and J are TRBV6-6 and TRBJ2-3, with TRBD2 identical over 10 bases. Germline lookup yields CDR1 MNHNY and CDR2 SVGAGI (reference sequence). Trimming cost V 2 bases and J 1 base; bases outside gene matches: 3. The CDR3 sequence is 16 residues long. The CDR3 DNA reads as TGTGCCAGCAGTTACCGAGCGGGGGGGCGCACAGATACGCAGTATTTT. As protein: CASSYRAGGRTDTQYF.

The chain couples TRBV2 to TRBJ1-5, with D perhaps matching TRBD1 (6 bases). The CDR3 totals 16 residues. The V end was cut by 3 bases, the J end by 7 bases, with 19 bases between. Per germline, CDR1 SNHLY and CDR2 FYNNEI. CDR3 bases: TGTGCCAGCAGTGACAAAGACAGGACGTCCGGGCAGCCCCAGCATTTT. Its protein product is CASSDKDRTSGQPQHF.

In this sample, this clonotype turned up many times. This sequence joins TRBV7-2 and TRBJ1-3, with 7 positions matching TRBD1. The V gene end was trimmed by 2 bases and the J gene end by 3 bases; junction bases not matched to a gene: 4. The CDR3 totals 15 residues. Germline CDR1 is SGHTA and CDR2 is FQGNSA. CDR3 nucleotide sequence: TGTGCCAGCAGCTTATCCCGACAGGGTGGAAACACCATATATTTT. It is translated as CASSLSRQGGNTIYF.

This clonotype was recorded a few times. The rearrangement links TRBV20-1 to TRBJ2-7; 10 nucleotides match TRBD2. CDR1 and CDR2 from the germline V gene are DFQATT and SNEGSKA (reference sequence). The ends lost 6 bases at V and 4 bases at J; junction bases unmatched: 15. This CDR3 contains 16 residues. CDR3 DNA: TGCAGTGCAGGGGGGAATCTAGCGGGAGTTAGGTACGAGCAGTACTTC. Residues: CSAGGNLAGVRYEQYF.

The chain uses TRBV2 and TRBJ2-1; TRBD2 might be the D (6 bases). V was shortened by 7 bases and J by 6 bases, with 16 bases between the two germline ends. The CDR3 totals 14 residues. The germline V gene has CDR1 SNHLY and CDR2 FYNNEI. The CDR3: CASNPGAVLNEQFF. In DNA form, the CDR3 reads TGTGCCAGCAATCCGGGAGCGGTTCTCAATGAGCAGTTCTTC.

This clonotype has more than one count but fewer than ten. The CDR3 reads CASSEGRDTEAFF. For the CDR3, the DNA is TGTGCCAGCAGTGAGGGCAGAGACACTGAAGCTTTCTTT. This rearrangement joins TRBV25-1 to TRBJ1-1; D is uncertain. Trimming took 3 bases from V and 3 from J, leaving 8 bases between them. Germline V gives CDR1 MGHDK, CDR2 SYGVNS. The CDR3 is 13 amino acids.

The chain carries TRBV7-9 and TRBJ2-1; 12 positions agree with TRBD2. V gave up 1 base and J gave up 2 bases; unmatched junction bases: 3. This CDR3 has 17 amino acids. The germline CDR1 and CDR2 sequences are SEHNR and FQNEAQ (reference sequence). The CDR3 bases are TGTGCCAGCAGCTTAGGGGGACTAGCGGGCACCTACAATGAGCAGTTCTTC. Its protein is CASSLGGLAGTYNEQFF. Drawing the rest from reference TRBV7-9 and TRBJ2-1, the complete variable domain is DTGVSQNPRHKITKRGQNVTFRCDPISEHNRLYWYRQTLGQGPEFLTYFQNEAQLEKSRLLSDRFSAERPKGSFSTLEIQRTEQGDSAMYLCASSLGGLAGTYNEQFFGPGTRLTVL.

This clonotype was seen many times. The chain couples TRBV11-2 to TRBJ2-5; TRBD1 aligns across 8 bases. Germline V gene sequence: CDR1 SGHAT, CDR2 FQNNGV. The junction had 6 bases not matched to a gene; V was cut back by 4 bases and J by 2 bases. The CDR3 has 15 amino acids. This CDR3 reads CASSSANRGQETQYF. The CDR3 DNA follows: TGTGCCAGCAGCTCCGCGAACAGGGGGCAAGAGACCCAGTACTTC.